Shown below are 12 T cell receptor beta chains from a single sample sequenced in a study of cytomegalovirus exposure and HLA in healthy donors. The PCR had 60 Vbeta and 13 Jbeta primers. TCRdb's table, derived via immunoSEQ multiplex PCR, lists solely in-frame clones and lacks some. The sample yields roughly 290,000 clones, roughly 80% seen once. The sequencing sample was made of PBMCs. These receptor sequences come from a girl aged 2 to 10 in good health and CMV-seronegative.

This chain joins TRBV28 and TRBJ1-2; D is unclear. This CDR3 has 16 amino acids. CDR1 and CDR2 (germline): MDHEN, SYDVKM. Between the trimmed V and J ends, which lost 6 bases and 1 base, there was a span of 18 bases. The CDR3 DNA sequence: TGTGCCAGCAGCCTGACTCCCACGAGGTATAACTATGGCTACACCTTC. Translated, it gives CASSLTPTRYNYGYTF.

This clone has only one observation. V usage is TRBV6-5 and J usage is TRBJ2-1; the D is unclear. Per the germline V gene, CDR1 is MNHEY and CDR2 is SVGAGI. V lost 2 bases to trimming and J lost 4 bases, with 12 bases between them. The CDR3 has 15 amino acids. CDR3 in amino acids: CASSYRSPSYNEQFF. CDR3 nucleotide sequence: TGTGCCAGCAGTTACCGGTCCCCCTCATACAATGAGCAGTTCTTC.

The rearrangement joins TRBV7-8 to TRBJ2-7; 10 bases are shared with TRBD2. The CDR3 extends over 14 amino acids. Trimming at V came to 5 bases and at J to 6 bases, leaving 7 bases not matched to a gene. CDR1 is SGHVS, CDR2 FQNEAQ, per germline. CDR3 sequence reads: CASSSRIAGGEQYF. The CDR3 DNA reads TGTGCCAGCAGCAGTCGAATAGCGGGGGGCGAGCAGTACTTC. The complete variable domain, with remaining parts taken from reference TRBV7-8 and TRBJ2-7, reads GAGVSQSPRYKVAKRGQDVALRCDPISGHVSLFWYQQALGQGPEFLTYFQNEAQLDKSGLPSDRFFAERPEGSVSTLKIQRTQQEDSAVYLCASSSRIAGGEQYFGPGTRLTVT.

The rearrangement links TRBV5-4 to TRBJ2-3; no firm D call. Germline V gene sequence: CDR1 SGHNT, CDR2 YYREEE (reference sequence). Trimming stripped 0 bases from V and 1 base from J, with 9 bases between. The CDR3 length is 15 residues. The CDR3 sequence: CASSLARYRTDTQYF. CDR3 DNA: TGTGCCAGCAGCTTGGCCAGGTATCGCACAGATACGCAGTATTTT. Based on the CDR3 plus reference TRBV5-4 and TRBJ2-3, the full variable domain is ETGVTQSPTHLIKTRGQQVTLRCSSQSGHNTVSWYQQALGQGPQFIFQYYREEENGRGNFPPRFSGLQFPNYSSELNVNALELDDSALYLCASSLARYRTDTQYFGPGTRLTVL.

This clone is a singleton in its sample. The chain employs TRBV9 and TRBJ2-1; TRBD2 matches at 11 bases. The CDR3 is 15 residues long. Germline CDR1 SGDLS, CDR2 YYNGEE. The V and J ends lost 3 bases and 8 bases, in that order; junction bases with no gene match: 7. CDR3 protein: CASSATSGSRYEQFF. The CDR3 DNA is TGTGCCAGCAGCGCTACTAGCGGGAGCCGGTATGAGCAGTTCTTC.

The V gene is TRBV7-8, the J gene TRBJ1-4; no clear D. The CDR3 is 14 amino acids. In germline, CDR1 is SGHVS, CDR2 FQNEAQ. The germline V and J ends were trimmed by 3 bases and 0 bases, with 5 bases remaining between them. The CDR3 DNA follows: TGTGCCAGCAGCTTGGAGGCAACTAATGAAAAACTGTTTTTT. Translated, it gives CASSLEATNEKLFF.

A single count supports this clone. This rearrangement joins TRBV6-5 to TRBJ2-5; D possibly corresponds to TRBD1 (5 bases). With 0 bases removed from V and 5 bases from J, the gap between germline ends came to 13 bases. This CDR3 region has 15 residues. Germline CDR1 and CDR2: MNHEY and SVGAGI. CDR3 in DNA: TGTGCCAGCAGTTACTCTAGGGGTTATGGGGAGACCCAGTACTTC. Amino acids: CASSYSRGYGETQYF.

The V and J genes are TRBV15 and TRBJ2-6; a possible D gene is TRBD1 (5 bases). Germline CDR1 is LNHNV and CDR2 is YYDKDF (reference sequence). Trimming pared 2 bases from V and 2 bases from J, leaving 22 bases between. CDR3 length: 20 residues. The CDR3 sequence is CATSRRKIGVPTPGANVLTF. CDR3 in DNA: TGTGCCACCAGCAGAAGGAAGATAGGGGTCCCGACCCCTGGGGCCAACGTCCTGACTTTC.

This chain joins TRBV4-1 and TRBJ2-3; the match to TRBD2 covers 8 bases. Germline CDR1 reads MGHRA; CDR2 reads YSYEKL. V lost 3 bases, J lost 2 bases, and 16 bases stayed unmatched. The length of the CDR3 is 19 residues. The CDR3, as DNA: TGCGCCAGCAGCCATTTCCCATGGGTAGCGGGATGGAACACAGATACGCAGTATTTT. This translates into CASSHFPWVAGWNTDTQYF.

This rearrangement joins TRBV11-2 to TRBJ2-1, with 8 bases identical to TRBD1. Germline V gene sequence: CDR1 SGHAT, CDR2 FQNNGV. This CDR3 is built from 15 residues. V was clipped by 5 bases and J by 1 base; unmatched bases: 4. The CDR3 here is CASSPGQESYNEQFF. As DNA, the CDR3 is TGTGCCAGCAGCCCGGGACAGGAATCCTACAATGAGCAGTTCTTC.

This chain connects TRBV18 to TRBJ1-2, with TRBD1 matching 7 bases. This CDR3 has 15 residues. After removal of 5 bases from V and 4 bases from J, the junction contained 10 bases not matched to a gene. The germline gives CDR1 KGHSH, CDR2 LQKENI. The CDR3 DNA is TGTGCCAGCTCATACCGGGACAGCACATTCTATGGCTACACCTTC. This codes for CASSYRDSTFYGYTF. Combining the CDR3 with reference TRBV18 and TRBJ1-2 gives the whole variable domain NAGVMQNPRHLVRRRGQEARLRCSPMKGHSHVYWYRQLPEEGLKFMVYLQKENIIDESGMPKERFSAEFPKEGPSILRIQQVVRGDSAAYFCASSYRDSTFYGYTFGSGTRLTVV.

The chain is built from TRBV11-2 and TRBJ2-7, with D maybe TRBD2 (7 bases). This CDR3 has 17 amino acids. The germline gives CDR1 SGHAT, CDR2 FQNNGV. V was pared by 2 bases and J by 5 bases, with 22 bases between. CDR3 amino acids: CASSLPLSPWRGHEQYF. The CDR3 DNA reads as TGTGCCAGCAGCTTACCTTTAAGTCCGTGGCGGGGGCACGAGCAGTACTTC.